One sample yielded the 14 T cell receptor beta chains listed below, sequenced in a study of blood T cell repertoires in COVID-19. TCRdb's table, derived via immunoSEQ multiplex PCR, lists solely in-frame clones and lacks some. Of roughly 280,000 clones in the sample, less than 90% were seen once. Sequencing was done on a sample of peripheral blood. These receptors were collected from a man aged 25 to 40 with active or convalescent COVID-19.

The V call is TRBV27, the J call TRBJ1-3; TRBD1 matches at 8 bases. This CDR3 comprises 17 residues. Germline CDR1 reads MNHEY; CDR2 reads SMNVEV (reference sequence). Trimming cost V 5 bases and J 0 bases; bases outside gene matches: 9. CDR3 nucleotide sequence: TGTGCCAGCAGTCCAGGGACAGGAATGATCTCTGGAAACACCATATATTTT. It specifies CASSPGTGMISGNTIYF.

This clone was found once. The V gene is TRBV29-1, the J gene TRBJ1-3; D gene unclear. Looked up from germline, CDR1 is SQVTM and CDR2 is ANQGSEA. With 3 bases removed from V and 4 bases from J, the gap between germline ends came to 13 bases. The CDR3 is made up of 14 amino acids. The CDR3 loop reads CSVDGGPGGNTIYF. In DNA form, the CDR3 reads TGCAGCGTTGACGGCGGGCCTGGCGGAAACACCATATATTTT.

Only a few counts were recorded for this clone. The J gene is TRBJ1-3, the V gene TRBV3-1 (or the pseudogene TRBV3-2), with D possibly being TRBD1 (5 bases). The CDR3 covers 14 residues. CDR1 and CDR2 (germline): LGHDT, YNNKEL (reference sequence). Trimming took off 4 bases at V and 5 bases at J, with 12 bases between the two ends. CDR3 region: CASSPGGVRNTIYF. The CDR3 region has the DNA TGTGCCAGCAGCCCGGGGGGGGTGAGAAACACCATATATTTT.

The V and J genes are TRBV7-2 and TRBJ2-1; 7 bases agree with TRBD2. Losses at the gene ends were 2 bases for V and 6 bases for J; bases not matched to a gene: 1. Germline loops: CDR1 SGHTA, CDR2 FQGNSA. This CDR3 has 13 residues. DNA of the CDR3: TGTGCCAGCAGCTTACCTAGCGGCAATGAGCAGTTCTTC. This gives the protein CASSLPSGNEQFF.

This chain uses TRBV9 with TRBJ2-7; D possibly corresponds to TRBD2 (6 bases). V lost 3 bases, J lost 5 bases, and 15 bases lay in between. Germline V CDR1 and CDR2: SGDLS, YYNGEE. This CDR3 has 14 residues. The CDR3 nucleotides are TGTGCCAGCAGCGAATCGGGACTCCGGCACGAGCAGTACTTC. Translated: CASSESGLRHEQYF.

This clone has only one observation. The chain combines TRBV11-3 with TRBJ2-3, with 7 nucleotides matching TRBD2. This CDR3 spans 14 amino acids. V lost 5 bases to trimming and J lost 4 bases; unmatched junction nucleotides: 6. Germline values: CDR1 SGHNT, CDR2 YENEEA. The CDR3 loop reads CASSLQAGADTQYF. The CDR3 bases are TGTGCCAGCAGCCTCCAGGCGGGGGCAGATACGCAGTATTTT.

J is TRBJ2-3 and V is TRBV7-9; tentatively, D is TRBD2 (6 bases). This CDR3 is 12 amino acids long. In germline, CDR1 is SEHNR, CDR2 FQNEAQ (reference sequence). The V gene lost 8 bases and the J gene lost 5 bases, with 11 bases spanning the gap. The CDR3 spells CASFSGRDTQYF. The CDR3 DNA is TGTGCCAGCTTCTCCGGGAGAGATACGCAGTATTTT.

The rearrangement uses TRBV27 and TRBJ2-3, with D tentatively TRBD2 (5 bases). This CDR3 is 15 amino acids long. With 3 bases removed from V and 2 bases from J, the gap between germline ends came to 12 bases. Germline-derived CDR1 and CDR2 are MNHEY and SMNVEV (reference sequence). The CDR3 spells CASSLADSATDTQYF. The CDR3 coding sequence is TGTGCCAGCAGTTTGGCGGACTCGGCCACAGATACGCAGTATTTT.

The chain employs TRBV5-1 and TRBJ2-7; a weak D match, TRBD1 (6 bases). V lost 6 bases, J lost 2 bases, and 18 bases lay in between. This CDR3 region has 15 residues. Germline assignment: CDR1 SGHRS and CDR2 YFSETQ. The CDR3 coding sequence is TGCGCCAGCACCCGGTCGGGACAAGCTACCTACGAGCAGTACTTC. Residues: CASTRSGQATYEQYF.

This clone has more than one count but fewer than ten. The rearrangement uses TRBV27 and TRBJ2-7, with TRBD2 identical over 7 bases. The V gene's germline CDR1 is MNHEY and CDR2 SMNVEV (reference sequence). This CDR3 has 14 residues. The V and J ends lost 5 bases and 2 bases, in that order; junction bases with no gene match: 6. The CDR3 loop reads CASSTGLEAYEQYF. CDR3 DNA: TGTGCCAGCAGTACAGGACTAGAAGCCTACGAGCAGTACTTC.

The V call is TRBV6-5, the J call TRBJ1-2, with 10 positions matching TRBD1. In germline, CDR1 is MNHEY, CDR2 SVGAGI. This CDR3 is 15 amino acids long. V was clipped by 4 bases and J by 4 bases; unmatched bases: 6. The CDR3 nucleotides read TGTGCCAGCAGTTCCAGGACAGGGGGGGCCTATGGCTACACCTTC. Translating it yields CASSSRTGGAYGYTF.

V and J are TRBV4-1 and TRBJ2-1; TRBD2 is a possible D gene (5 bases). This CDR3 has 16 amino acids. The V gene lost 0 bases and the J gene lost 4 bases, with 13 bases spanning the gap. The germline V gene has CDR1 MGHRA and CDR2 YSYEKL. The CDR3 here is CASSQDKQRGYNEQFF. The CDR3 DNA follows: TGCGCCAGCAGCCAAGATAAACAGCGAGGGTACAATGAGCAGTTCTTC.

The V gene is TRBV29-1, the J gene TRBJ1-2, with TRBD1 matching over 11 bases. The germline V gene has CDR1 SQVTM and CDR2 ANQGSEA. This CDR3 has 14 residues. The V segment lost 6 bases and the J segment 6 bases; nucleotides outside the gene matches: 9. The chain's CDR3 is CSVTGTGGKDGYTF. CDR3 sequence (DNA): TGCAGCGTGACCGGGACAGGGGGAAAAGATGGCTACACCTTC.

The V and J genes are TRBV12-3 or TRBV12-4 and TRBJ1-2; D perhaps matches TRBD1 (5 bases). Trimming shortened V by 3 bases and J by 7 bases, and 9 bases separated the two germline ends. The CDR3 has 12 residues. The CDR3 nucleotides read TGTGCCAGCAGTTTTCTCCAGGGTGGCTACACCTTC. This translates into CASSFLQGGYTF.